This is a list of T cell receptor beta chains from one sample in a study of technical replicates of blood from a few donors. Method: immunoSEQ multiplex PCR; TCRdb's copy keeps in-frame clones and lacks some. Of about 71,000 clones listed, around 90% are singletons. The material sequenced was T cells isolated from PBMCs. These receptors originate from a human donor in good health. Both conserved end residues are part of each CDR3. A D gene is named only where the DNA matches it firmly. Size values are once, few and many counts, or a class for expanded clones, and some rows have none.

CDR3nt | CDR3aa | j_gene | v_gene | abundance | d_gene
TGTGCCAGCAGCTCACCTCAGGGAACTGAAGCTTTCTTT | CASSSPQGTEAFF | TRBJ1-1 | TRBV7-8 | NA | NA
TGTGCCAGCAGTACCCCAAGTTACAGGGGCACTGAAGCTTTCTTT | CASSTPSYRGTEAFF | TRBJ1-1 | TRBV28 | many | TRBD1
TGTGCCAGCTCACCCCGCGGACTAGCGGATACAGATACGCAGTATTTT | CASSPRGLADTDTQYF | TRBJ2-3 | TRBV18 | NA | TRBD2
TGCGCCAGCAGCCAAGGATCCGGGGTTACCTACGAGCAGTACTTC | CASSQGSGVTYEQYF | TRBJ2-7 | TRBV4-3 | NA | NA
TGTGCCAGCAGTGGAAATCTCAGGGAGGCTGGAAACACCATATATTTT | CASSGNLREAGNTIYF | TRBJ1-3 | TRBV9 | NA | NA
TGTGCCAGCACACAGGGCTACGAGCAGTACTTC | CASTQGYEQYF | TRBJ2-7 | TRBV6-5 | NA | NA
TGTGCCAGCAGCTTAGAATTAGCAGAGATAGATTACGAGCAGTACTTC | CASSLELAEIDYEQYF | TRBJ2-7 | TRBV7-6 | NA | NA
TGCGCCAGCAGCTTGGCCAGGGGCGAGGGCAGCACTGAAGCTTTCTTT | CASSLARGEGSTEAFF | TRBJ1-1 | TRBV5-1 | NA | NA
TGTGCCAGCAGTGAATGGGGGGAGAATGAAAAACTGTTTTTT | CASSEWGENEKLFF | TRBJ1-4 | TRBV6-1 | NA | NA
TGTGCCAGCAGCTGGACTAGCGTAGGGGCAGATACGCAGTATTTT | CASSWTSVGADTQYF | TRBJ2-3 | TRBV6-5 | NA | TRBD2
TGTGCCAGCAGCTCCACACACCAGGGGGGTATTCAGCCCCAGCATTTT | CASSSTHQGGIQPQHF | TRBJ1-5 | TRBV28 | NA | TRBD1
TGCAGCGTTGAAAAGGGGTACCAAGAGACCCAGTACTTC | CSVEKGYQETQYF | TRBJ2-5 | TRBV29-1 | few | NA
TGTGCCGGAGGGACTAGCGGCTCCTACAATGAGCAGTTCTTC | CAGGTSGSYNEQFF | TRBJ2-1 | TRBV7-9 | NA | TRBD2
TGTGCCAGCAGTGCTCGGACAGAAGCGGGGAGCGGCTACACCTTC | CASSARTEAGSGYTF | TRBJ1-2 | TRBV2 | NA | NA
TGTGCCAGCAGTCCCTCCTTTAATGAAAAACTGTTTTTT | CASSPSFNEKLFF | TRBJ1-4 | TRBV6-5 | NA | NA
TGCGCCAGCCGCCCAAGACTAGCGGGAAGTACCGGGGAGCTGTTTTTT | CASRPRLAGSTGELFF | TRBJ2-2 | TRBV4-1 | once | TRBD2
TGTGCCAGCAGCCAGATTGGGGACAGGGGGCACTACGAGCAGTACTTC | CASSQIGDRGHYEQYF | TRBJ2-7 | TRBV14 | NA | TRBD1
TGTGCCAGCACGGCGGGAGGGACCTACAATGAGCAGTTCTTC | CASTAGGTYNEQFF | TRBJ2-1 | TRBV7-8 | NA | TRBD2
TGTGCCAGTAGTACCCGACAGGGAGGTGGCTACACCTTC | CASSTRQGGGYTF | TRBJ1-2 | TRBV19 | NA | TRBD1
TGTGCCAGCAGCTCAGGACTGACCTATGGCTACACCTTC | CASSSGLTYGYTF | TRBJ1-2 | TRBV7-9 | NA | NA
TGTGCCAGCAGCGGTTACCGGGACTCCCAAGGGAATGAGCAGTTCTTC | CASSGYRDSQGNEQFF | TRBJ2-1 | TRBV11-3 | NA | NA
TGCGCCAGCAGCCAGTTAGCGGGAGAGGCTATCTTAGAGACCCAGTACTTC | CASSQLAGEAILETQYF | TRBJ2-5 | TRBV4-1 | NA | TRBD2
TGTGCCAGCAGTTACTCTGGGGCTAGCACAGATACGCAGTATTTT | CASSYSGASTDTQYF | TRBJ2-3 | TRBV6-5 | once | NA
TGCGCCAGCAGCCCGACCACAGGGGGCAATCAGCCCCAGCATTTT | CASSPTTGGNQPQHF | TRBJ1-5 | TRBV5-1 | once | TRBD1
TGCGCCAGCAGTGTAAGCGATGAGCAGTTCTTC | CASSVSDEQFF | TRBJ2-1 | TRBV10-1 | NA | NA
TGCGCCAGCGGCCCCTACGAGCAGTACTTC | CASGPYEQYF | TRBJ2-7 | TRBV10-2 | NA | NA
TGTGCCAGCAGCGTAGTCGTAGGGGAGCTGTTTTTT | CASSVVVGELFF | TRBJ2-2 | TRBV9 | NA | NA
TGCGCCACCAAGACTAGCGGGAATACCGGGGAGCTGTTTTTT | CATKTSGNTGELFF | TRBJ2-2 | TRBV5-1 | NA | TRBD2
TGTGCCATCTCGACAGGTTCCTATGGCTACACCTTC | CAISTGSYGYTF | TRBJ1-2 | TRBV6-5 | once | NA
TGCGCCAGCAGCCAAGATTTGGGAGTGACAGATACGCAGTATTTT | CASSQDLGVTDTQYF | TRBJ2-3 | TRBV4-3 | NA | NA
TGTGCCAGCAGCCCGTCGGGAAAGGGGGCCTATGGCTACACCTTC | CASSPSGKGAYGYTF | TRBJ1-2 | TRBV6-1 | NA | TRBD1
TGTGCCAGCAGATCCACATTTGGGACACACAATCAGCCCCAGCATTTT | CASRSTFGTHNQPQHF | TRBJ1-5 | TRBV2 | NA | NA
TGTGCCACCCTCTACGACGGAGCCTACGAGCAGTACTTC | CATLYDGAYEQYF | TRBJ2-7 | TRBV6-1 | NA | NA
TGTGCCAGCAGCTCACAGGGGCCCAACACCGGGGAGCTGTTTTTT | CASSSQGPNTGELFF | TRBJ2-2 | TRBV27 | NA | TRBD1
TGTGCCAGCAGTGCCGTAGGGGGCGAGACCCAGTACTTC | CASSAVGGETQYF | TRBJ2-5 | TRBV2 | NA | TRBD1
TGTGCCAGTAGTCCGGCAGGGTTAGGCAATCAGCCCCAGCATTTT | CASSPAGLGNQPQHF | TRBJ1-5 | TRBV19 | NA | NA
TGTGCCAGCAGCTTGGACAGGAGCTCCTACGAGCAGTACTTC | CASSLDRSSYEQYF | TRBJ2-7 | TRBV5-6 | NA | NA
TGTGCCAGCAGTCGCGGTGGGGGGGACCAGCATTTT | CASSRGGGDQHF | TRBJ1-5 | TRBV27 | NA | NA
TGTGCCAGCAGTGAAAGTACAGGGAAGTACGAGCAGTACTTC | CASSESTGKYEQYF | TRBJ2-7 | TRBV2 | NA | NA
TGCGCCAGCAGCTTGGGGGACTCTAATGAAAAACTGTTTTTT | CASSLGDSNEKLFF | TRBJ1-4 | TRBV5-1 | NA | NA
TGTGCCATCAGCTCGGGGGGAGATGGGCGGCAGCCCCAGCATTTT | CAISSGGDGRQPQHF | TRBJ1-5 | TRBV10-3 | once | NA
TGTGCCTGGAGTGGGCCTAATGAAAAACTGTTTTTT | CAWSGPNEKLFF | TRBJ1-4 | TRBV30 | NA | NA
TGTGCCAGCACAATGGAGGGTCCCGGGGAGCTGTTTTTT | CASTMEGPGELFF | TRBJ2-2 | TRBV2 | NA | NA
TGTGCCGTATCTTTTAGTACTGAAGCTTTCTTT | CAVSFSTEAFF | TRBJ1-1 | TRBV10-3 | once | NA
TGTGCCAGCAGTCCCGTCCTGGGGGCCAACGTCCTGACTTTC | CASSPVLGANVLTF | TRBJ2-6 | TRBV6-5 | NA | NA
TGCGCCAGCAGCTTGGACTCTGGGTACCTGGGGCCCAACGTCCTGACTTTC | CASSLDSGYLGPNVLTF | TRBJ2-6 | TRBV5-1 | once | NA
TGTGCCAGTAGTATACCACAGGGGTTTGGCTACACCTTC | CASSIPQGFGYTF | TRBJ1-2 | TRBV19 | NA | TRBD1
TGTGCCAGCAGCCTGGAAGGGACAGGGAATGAAAAACTGTTTTTT | CASSLEGTGNEKLFF | TRBJ1-4 | TRBV7-9 | once | TRBD1
TGTGCCAGCAGTGAACTAGGGGGCACTGAAGCTTTCTTT | CASSELGGTEAFF | TRBJ1-1 | TRBV28 | few | NA
TGTGCCAGCAGCCCGGGGCTAGCGGGAAGGGGAGAGCAGTTCTTC | CASSPGLAGRGEQFF | TRBJ2-1 | TRBV11-3 | once | TRBD2